What follows describes a single T cell receptor beta chain. This record belongs to a study of T-cell reconstitution after alpha-beta-depleted transplantation in children. Germline assignment: CDR1 SGHKS and CDR2 YYEKEE (reference sequence). The CDR3 loop spans 13 amino acids. The ends were cut back, 5 bases at V and 1 base at J, with 8 bases in the middle. Unique molecular identifiers were incorporated into the prepared TCRbeta library. TCRdb passed the PCR reads through MiXCR, listing each CDR3 protein once. The sample consists of some 490,000 distinct CDR3 sequences, about an eighth of them appearing once.

Specimen: PBMCs from the stem cell graft donor, collected from the stem cell graft. The source is a human donor who donated a stem cell graft to a child with combined immunodeficiency. The rearrangement uses TRBV5-5 and TRBJ2-3, with unresolved D. CDR3 nucleotide sequence: TGTGCCAGCAGACTCTGGGGCACAGATACGCAGTATTTT. Protein product: CASRLWGTDTQYF.